This TCR beta chain was sequenced in a study of blood T cell repertoires in COVID-19. Study-wide background: Samples taken during acute and convalescent COVID-19 were collected in the United States, Italy and Spain.

The CDR3 is 13 residues long. CDR1 MNHEY and CDR2 SMNVEV come from the germline V gene (reference sequence). The V and J ends lost 7 bases and 14 bases respectively, with 18 bases between them. Here immunoSEQ multiplex PCR was the method, and the copy in TCRdb shows in-frame clones only, minus some. The repertoire holds 200,000 to 300,000 clones, 86% seen once, with approximately 2.4% in the top ten. The source is a woman aged 18-29 years who had recovered from COVID-19. The chain joins TRBV27 to TRBJ1-6, with a possible D match to TRBD1 (5 bases). Sequencing input: PBMCs or T cells enriched from blood (not recorded which). This CDR3 is CASTSTGGLSLHF. The CDR3 bases are TGTGCCAGCACCAGCACGGGGGGACTTTCCCTCCACTTT.